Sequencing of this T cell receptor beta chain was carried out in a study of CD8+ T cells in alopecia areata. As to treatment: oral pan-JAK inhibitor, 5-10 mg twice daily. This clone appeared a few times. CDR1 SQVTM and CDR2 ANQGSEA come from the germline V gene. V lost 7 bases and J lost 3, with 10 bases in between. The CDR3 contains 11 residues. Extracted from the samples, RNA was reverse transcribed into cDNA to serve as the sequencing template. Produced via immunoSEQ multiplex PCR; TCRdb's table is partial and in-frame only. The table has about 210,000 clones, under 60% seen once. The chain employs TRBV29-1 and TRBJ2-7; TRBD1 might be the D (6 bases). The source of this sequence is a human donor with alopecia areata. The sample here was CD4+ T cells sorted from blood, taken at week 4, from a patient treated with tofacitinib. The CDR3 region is CSGQQGYEQYF. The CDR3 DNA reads TGCAGCGGCCAACAGGGCTACGAGCAGTACTTC.